The 30 T cell receptor beta chains below all came from one sample that was sequenced in a study of T-cell reconstitution after alpha-beta-depleted transplantation in children (dated by TCRdb to the mid-2010s). Libraries were prepared through PCR. For sequencing, an Illumina HiSeq 2500 was employed. To normalize quantification of the TCRbeta repertoire, the TCR libraries were built with molecular barcoding that relied on unique molecular identifiers. Clones were called with MiXCR by TCRdb after fastp trimmed the public reads at Q25, and only in-frame beta chains were retained. Rows with one shared CDR3 protein collapse into an entry with the most common genes and DNA. The sample data list about 460,000 distinct CDR3 sequences, and approximately 10% of these were observed just once. Less than 15% of the sample is held by the ten biggest clonotypes. The treatment or condition label on this specimen signifies: allogeneic hematopoietic cell transplantation with graft depleted of TCRalphabeta T cells and CD19 B cells.

This sample comprised PBMCs, mostly from graft donor cells, obtained 180 days after TCRalphabeta/CD19-depleted stem cell transplant. The receptors were sampled from a female patient between 2 and 15 years old who had a stem cell transplant for aplastic anemia, so the T cells may come from the graft donor.

This clonotype was seen only a few times. This chain links TRBV7-2 with TRBJ1-4; TRBD1 agrees at 7 bases. Trimming cost V 0 bases and J 8 bases; bases outside gene matches: 12. CDR1 and CDR2 from the germline V gene are SGHTA and FQGNSA. This CDR3 spans 17 amino acids. This CDR3 reads CASSLAPRQGGREKLFF. The CDR3 region has the DNA TGTGCCAGCAGCTTAGCCCCGAGACAGGGAGGGAGGGAAAAACTGTTTTTT.

As DNA, the CDR3 is TGTGCCAGCAGCTACGATCCTGGGACAGTGAACACCGGGGAGCTGTTTTTT. Translating it yields CASSYDPGTVNTGELFF. The chain has TRBV9 and TRBJ2-2; 7 positions match TRBD1. The CDR3 totals 17 residues. Trimming at V came to 4 bases and at J to 1 base, leaving 10 bases not matched to a gene. Germline V gives CDR1 SGDLS, CDR2 YYNGEE. Complete variable domain (other parts from reference TRBV9 and TRBJ2-2): DSGVTQTPKHLITATGQRVTLRCSPRSGDLSVYWYQQSLDQGLQFLIQYYNGEERAKGNILERFSAQQFPDLHSELNLSSLELGDSALYFCASSYDPGTVNTGELFFGEGSRLTVL.

The sample holds a few counts of this clonotype. This chain links TRBV6-5 with TRBJ1-5; D is possibly TRBD1 (6 bases). CDR1 is MNHEY, CDR2 SVGAGI, per germline. The CDR3 is 17 residues long. Trimming stripped 0 bases from V and 5 bases from J, with 17 bases between. The CDR3, as DNA: TGTGCCAGCAGTTACTCGAGAGCAAAAGGGGGGCATCAGCCCCAGCATTTT. Its protein is CASSYSRAKGGHQPQHF.

The chain combines TRBV5-1 with TRBJ2-2, with 9 bases aligning to TRBD1. The CDR3 loop spans 15 amino acids. With 1 base clipped from V and 2 bases from J, the junction kept 0 bases outside the gene matches. Germline V lookup: CDR1 SGHRS, CDR2 YFSETQ. CDR3 bases: TGCGCCAGCAGCTTGACAGGGGGCAACACCGGGGAGCTGTTTTTT. Protein: CASSLTGGNTGELFF.

This clonotype was counted at least ten times. The CDR3 is CSVLATPGTQYF. CDR3 nucleotides: TGCAGCGTTCTAGCGACCCCAGGGACCCAGTACTTC. The chain combines TRBV29-1 with TRBJ2-5; D perhaps matches TRBD2 (6 bases). This CDR3 comprises 12 residues. Germline loops: CDR1 SQVTM, CDR2 ANQGSEA. V was cut by 5 bases and J by 7 bases, with 14 bases left in between.

The CDR3 nucleotides read TGTGCCAGCAGCTTCGGACAACCAAGTGAGCCCCAGCATTTT. Residues: CASSFGQPSEPQHF. The gene calls are TRBV5-5 and TRBJ1-5; D might be TRBD1 (5 bases). The CDR3 extends over 14 amino acids. V lost 2 bases to trimming and J lost 8 bases, with 14 bases between them. Germline-derived CDR1 and CDR2 are SGHKS and YYEKEE (reference sequence).

The table lists this clonotype with a few counts. This chain joins TRBV11-1 and TRBJ2-4, with a possible D match to TRBD1 (5 bases). Germline CDR1 reads SGHAT; CDR2 reads FQDESV (reference sequence). V was trimmed by 5 bases and J by 2 bases, leaving 22 bases between them. This CDR3 spans 18 amino acids. Here the CDR3 reads CASSPPNTREFTKNIQYF. The CDR3 DNA sequence: TGTGCCAGCAGCCCGCCTAACACCAGGGAATTCACCAAAAACATTCAGTACTTC. The variable domain in full, completed from reference TRBV11-1 and TRBJ2-4, reads EAEVAQSPRYKITEKSQAVAFWCDPISGHATLYWYRQILGQGPELLVQFQDESVVDDSQLPKDRFSAERLKGVDSTLKIQPAELGDSAMYLCASSPPNTREFTKNIQYFGAGTRLSVL.

V and J are TRBV15 and TRBJ2-1; D call uncertain. V lost 1 base and J 3 bases, leaving 10 bases between the germline ends. Germline CDR1 and CDR2: LNHNV and YYDKDF (reference sequence). The CDR3 sequence is 15 residues long. The CDR3, as DNA: TGTGCCACCAGCAGAGTACTATACAACTACAATGAGCAGTTCTTC. Protein product: CATSRVLYNYNEQFF.

In this sample, this clonotype turned up a few times. The chain has TRBV7-9 and TRBJ2-1; D is perhaps TRBD2 (5 bases). The germline V and J ends were trimmed by 5 bases and 0 bases, with 11 bases remaining between them. This CDR3 spans 15 amino acids. Germline loops: CDR1 SEHNR, CDR2 FQNEAQ (reference sequence). The CDR3 region has the DNA TGTGCCAGCAGCCGAGCTAGCAGCTCCTACAATGAGCAGTTCTTC. This gives the protein CASSRASSSYNEQFF.

The genes are TRBV7-2 and TRBJ1-2; no reliable D call. Trimming pared 1 base from V and 5 bases from J, leaving 11 bases between. The CDR3 has 14 residues. CDR1 SGHTA and CDR2 FQGNSA come from the germline V gene. CDR3 nucleotides: TGTGCCAGCAGCTTAGGGCAGGAGCCTTATGGCTACACCTTC. Its translation: CASSLGQEPYGYTF. The entire variable domain, with the rest obtained from reference TRBV7-2 and TRBJ1-2, is as follows: GAGVSQSPSNKVTEKGKDVELRCDPISGHTALYWYRQSLGQGLEFLIYFQGNSAPDKSGLPSDRFSAERTGGSVSTLTIQRTQQEDSAVYLCASSLGQEPYGYTFGSGTRLTVV.

The V call is TRBV7-8, the J call TRBJ2-7; 9 bases are a match to TRBD2. Germline CDR1 and CDR2: SGHVS and FQNEAQ. V shed 5 bases and J 0 bases; nucleotides not matched to a gene: 5. The CDR3 covers 15 residues. The CDR3 spells CASSASGTSSYEQYV. CDR3 sequence (DNA): TGTGCCAGCAGCGCTAGCGGGACCAGCTCCTACGAGCAGTACGTC.

This clonotype was found a few times. The gene calls are TRBV20-1 and TRBJ2-7; D unclear. This CDR3 region has 11 residues. The germline V gene encodes CDR1 DFQATT and CDR2 SNEGSKA (reference sequence). Trimming stripped 5 bases from V and 4 bases from J, with 9 bases between. Here the CDR3 DNA reads TGCAGTGCTGCACAAGGATACGAGCAGTACTTC. It encodes CSAAQGYEQYF.

V usage is TRBV29-1 and J usage is TRBJ1-5; TRBD1 matches at 7 bases. There are 13 residues in the CDR3. Germline CDR1 and CDR2: SQVTM and ANQGSEA. The V and J ends lost 6 bases and 2 bases, in that order; junction bases with no gene match: 4. CDR3 nucleotides: TGCAGCGTGGCAACAGGGGGCAATCAGCCCCAGCATTTT. Translating it yields CSVATGGNQPQHF.

The chain has TRBV4-2 and TRBJ1-5; the D gene is possibly TRBD1 (6 bases). The germline V gene has CDR1 LGHNA and CDR2 YNFKEQ. Between the trimmed V and J ends, which lost 0 bases and 15 bases, there was a span of 24 bases. The CDR3 sequence is 16 residues long. Here the CDR3 DNA reads TGTGCCAGCAGCCAAGATTACGCAGGGGCAGGGCCCTCCCCGCATTTT. Protein sequence: CASSQDYAGAGPSPHF.

The V call is TRBV19, the J call TRBJ1-5, with a weak D call TRBD1 (6 bases). Trimming cost V 3 bases and J 3 bases, with 9 bases left between them. This CDR3 has 14 amino acids. Germline lookup yields CDR1 LNHDA and CDR2 SQIVND (reference sequence). The CDR3 loop reads CASSMTGFNQPQHF. The CDR3 nucleotides are TGTGCCAGTAGTATGACAGGCTTCAATCAGCCCCAGCATTTT.

The rearrangement uses TRBV29-1 and TRBJ2-3; D unresolved. V was shortened by 3 bases and J by 2 bases, with 15 bases between the two germline ends. This CDR3 region has 15 residues. The germline V gene encodes CDR1 SQVTM and CDR2 ANQGSEA. The CDR3 sequence: CSVDGPPGPTDTQYF. The CDR3 DNA reads TGCAGCGTTGATGGTCCACCTGGCCCCACAGATACGCAGTATTTT.

The chain combines TRBV5-1 with TRBJ2-7; D gene uncertain. Germline CDR1 is SGHRS and CDR2 is YFSETQ. V gave up 3 bases and J gave up 0 bases, with 10 bases separating them. CDR3 length: 14 amino acids. The CDR3 sequence: CASSYDVNSYEQYF. CDR3 sequence (DNA): TGCGCCAGCAGCTACGACGTAAACTCCTACGAGCAGTACTTC.

The chain joins TRBV19 to TRBJ1-1; D not resolved. This CDR3 is 15 amino acids long. Trimming shortened V by 1 base and J by 1 base, and 10 bases separated the two germline ends. The germline CDR1 and CDR2 sequences are LNHDA and SQIVND (reference sequence). CDR3 in DNA: TGTGCCAGTAGTATAGTCGGCAGCTGGAACACTGAAGCTTTCTTT. It translates to CASSIVGSWNTEAFF.

The V call is TRBV6-1, the J call TRBJ2-3; 11 bases line up with TRBD2. The germline V gene encodes CDR1 MNHNS and CDR2 SASEGT. The CDR3 is made up of 15 amino acids. Trimming cost V 5 bases and J 4 bases; bases outside gene matches: 5. CDR3 sequence: CASSPLAGGPDTQYF. CDR3 bases: TGTGCCAGCAGTCCCCTAGCGGGAGGCCCAGATACGCAGTATTTT.

This clonotype was counted many times. The chain has TRBV21-1 and TRBJ1-3; the D call of TRBD1 is as the table states it, not checked on the DNA. TRBV21-1 is a pseudogene. This CDR3 region has 17 residues. CDR3 sequence reads: CASSPSGRPHSGNTIYF. CDR3 in DNA: TGTGCCAGCAGCCCATCCGGTCGGCCCCACTCTGGAAACACCATATATTTT.

This sequence joins TRBV28 and TRBJ2-7; perhaps TRBD1 as D (6 bases). The CDR3 runs 15 residues. The germline V gene has CDR1 MDHEN and CDR2 SYDVKM. The V and J ends lost 7 bases and 2 bases respectively, with 18 bases between them. The CDR3 DNA follows: TGTGCCAGCACCGAATTTAAACAGGGAACCTACGAGCAGTACTTC. This translates into CASTEFKQGTYEQYF.

This clonotype came up a few times. V gene TRBV27 combines with J gene TRBJ2-7; 12 bases are shared with TRBD2. CDR3 length equals 14 residues. The junction had 7 bases not matched to a gene; V was cut back by 6 bases and J by 7 bases. From germline, CDR1 is MNHEY and CDR2 SMNVEV (reference sequence). CDR3 DNA: TGTGCCAGCAGGCGAGCTAGCGGGGGGGCGGAGCAGTACTTC. Its translation: CASRRASGGAEQYF.

This clonotype was detected ten times or more. The V gene is TRBV19, the J gene TRBJ2-7, with D unresolved. V gave up 5 bases and J gave up 2 bases, with 10 bases separating them. CDR3 size: 13 residues. Germline-derived CDR1 and CDR2 are LNHDA and SQIVND (reference sequence). The CDR3 reads CASSPTNTYEQYF. The CDR3, as DNA: TGTGCCAGTAGTCCGACAAATACCTACGAGCAGTACTTC. The variable domain in full, with the rest retrieved from reference TRBV19 and TRBJ2-7, is DGGITQSPKYLFRKEGQNVTLSCEQNLNHDAMYWYRQDPGQGLRLIYYSQIVNDFQKGDIAEGYSVSREKKESFPLTVTSAQKNPTAFYLCASSPTNTYEQYFGPGTRLTVT.

V is TRBV27 and J is TRBJ2-6; no firm D call. The CDR3 runs to 18 residues. V lost 2 bases, J lost 4 bases, and 18 bases lay in between. CDR1 is MNHEY and CDR2 is SMNVEV in the germline V gene (reference sequence). The CDR3, as DNA: TGTGCCAGCAGTTTAGATAGGCCTCTAAGCCCCGGGGCCAACGTCCTGACTTTC. Amino acid sequence: CASSLDRPLSPGANVLTF.

V and J are TRBV20-1 and TRBJ1-2; D unclear. V was clipped by 0 bases and J by 0 bases, with 11 bases between them. This CDR3 contains 15 residues. Germline V gene lookup returns CDR1 DFQATT and CDR2 SNEGSKA (reference sequence). In DNA, the CDR3 is TGCAGTGCTAGAGATTTGGGAAAGTCTAACTATGGCTACACCTTC. It specifies CSARDLGKSNYGYTF.

The rearrangement uses TRBV27 and TRBJ2-2; the match to TRBD2 covers 8 bases. CDR3 size: 14 residues. Per the germline V gene, CDR1 is MNHEY and CDR2 is SMNVEV (reference sequence). V lost 8 bases and J lost 7; bases outside the gene matches: 9. CDR3 sequence: CASRSLREGGELFF. The CDR3 DNA sequence: TGTGCCAGCCGTAGCCTCCGGGAGGGCGGGGAGCTGTTTTTT.

The rearrangement links TRBV25-1 to TRBJ1-4, with D unclear. Trimming cost V 1 base and J 7 bases, with 10 bases left between them. The CDR3 sequence is 14 residues long. Germline loops: CDR1 MGHDK, CDR2 SYGVNS. In DNA, the CDR3 is TGTGCCAGCAGTGAATGGGTAGGGAGTGAAAAACTGTTTTTT. This encodes CASSEWVGSEKLFF.

The V call is TRBV12-3 or TRBV12-4, the J call TRBJ2-3; TRBD2 matches 13 bases. Unmatched junction bases numbered 5, after V lost 5 bases and J lost 6 bases. This CDR3 has 15 amino acids. The CDR3 DNA follows: TGTGCCAGCAGTCGGACTAGCGGGGGAAAGGATACGCAGTATTTT. It codes for CASSRTSGGKDTQYF.

This clonotype was observed a handful of times. The V and J genes are TRBV5-1 and TRBJ2-5; 7 bases match TRBD2. V lost 9 bases and J lost 0; bases outside the gene matches: 8. CDR1 is SGHRS, CDR2 YFSETQ, per germline. The CDR3 loop spans 14 amino acids. The CDR3 nucleotides read TGCGCCACCCGGGAGGTGGGGTACCAAGAGACCCAGTACTTC. The encoded protein is CATREVGYQETQYF.

Comment on this clonotype: Because it lacks the conserved phenylalanine or tryptophan at the end, this CDR3 is likely a read error. The V and J genes are TRBV12-3 or TRBV12-4 and TRBJ2-7; 12 bases map to TRBD2. V lost 6 bases, J lost 0 bases, and 9 bases stayed unmatched. The CDR3 extends over 17 amino acids. CDR3 in DNA: TGTGCCAGCAGCAATCTCGGACTAGCGGGGAGCTCCTACGAGCAGTACCTC. This codes for CASSNLGLAGSSYEQYL.